The 30 T cell receptor beta chains below were found in one sample sequenced in a study of immune cell composition in non-small cell lung cancer. Sequenced by immunoSEQ multiplex PCR; TCRdb stores in-frame clones only, minus some. This sample has around 10,000 clones, with under 65% found just once. Specimen: lung tumor tissue. Receptors originate from a human donor with non-small cell lung cancer.

By sample share, this clone is medium-sized (0.01 to 0.1%). The V gene is TRBV10-3, the J gene TRBJ2-7; 9 nucleotides line up with TRBD1. The CDR3 runs 12 residues. CDR1 is ENHRY and CDR2 is SYGVKD in the germline V gene. With 4 bases clipped from V and 6 bases from J, the junction kept 1 base outside the gene matches. This CDR3 is CAISGTGAEQYF. CDR3 bases: TGTGCCATCAGTGGGACAGGGGCCGAGCAGTACTTC.

The genes are TRBV18 and TRBJ2-5, with D unclear. The length of the CDR3 is 15 residues. Trimming left V 6 bases short and J 4 bases short, with 18 bases between. CDR1 is KGHSH, CDR2 LQKENI, per germline. The CDR3 region is CASSSILSVGETQYF. The CDR3 nucleotides read TGTGCCAGCTCCTCTATTTTGAGCGTTGGAGAGACCCAGTACTTC.

The rearrangement uses TRBV19 and TRBJ2-1, with 11 bases matching TRBD2. Germline CDR1 and CDR2: LNHDA and SQIVND (reference sequence). The V segment lost 1 base and the J segment 6 bases; nucleotides outside the gene matches: 2. This CDR3 has 15 amino acids. The CDR3 DNA is TGTGCCAGTAGTATAGGAACTAGCGGGAGCAATGAGCAGTTCTTC. The encoded protein is CASSIGTSGSNEQFF.

This chain joins TRBV5-4 and TRBJ2-1; 8 bases agree with TRBD1. Germline CDR1 SGHNT, CDR2 YYREEE (reference sequence). Unmatched junction bases numbered 10, after V lost 4 bases and J lost 16 bases. This CDR3 is built from 12 residues. CDR3 loop: CASSLFGQGCFF. In DNA form, the CDR3 reads TGTGCCAGCAGCCTATTCGGACAGGGTTGTTTCTTC.

V and J are TRBV7-9 and TRBJ2-7; 11 positions agree with TRBD2. From germline, CDR1 is SEHNR and CDR2 FQNEAQ (reference sequence). The CDR3 is 15 amino acids. The V and J ends lost 0 bases and 5 bases, in that order; junction bases with no gene match: 3. This CDR3 is CASSLAKLAGDEQYF. In nucleotides, the CDR3 is TGTGCCAGCAGCTTAGCAAAACTAGCGGGAGACGAGCAGTACTTC. Variable domain in full (rest from reference TRBV7-9 and TRBJ2-7): DTGVSQNPRHKITKRGQNVTFRCDPISEHNRLYWYRQTLGQGPEFLTYFQNEAQLEKSRLLSDRFSAERPKGSFSTLEIQRTEQGDSAMYLCASSLAKLAGDEQYFGPGTRLTVT.

This chain links TRBV2 with TRBJ2-7; 11 bases fit TRBD1. The length of the CDR3 is 15 residues. The trim removed 2 bases at V and 8 bases at J, leaving 8 bases unmatched. Germline loops: CDR1 SNHLY, CDR2 FYNNEI. The CDR3 DNA reads as TGTGCCAGCAGTGAAAGCCCGGGACAGGGGGACAAGCAGTACTTC. Translated: CASSESPGQGDKQYF.

The chain has TRBV5-6 and TRBJ2-1, with TRBD2 identical over 15 bases. CDR1 SGHDT and CDR2 YYEEEE come from the germline V gene. This CDR3 contains 18 residues. V trimming: 6 bases; J trimming: 6 bases; junction bases outside the gene matches: 13. The CDR3 DNA reads TGTGCCAGCACCCACAGGACTAGCGGGAGGGCCGGGTTCAATGAGCAGTTCTTC. Amino acids: CASTHRTSGRAGFNEQFF.

The V call is TRBV4-1, the J call TRBJ2-1; 7 bases align to TRBD1. Germline V gives CDR1 MGHRA, CDR2 YSYEKL. The CDR3 totals 16 residues. The J segment lost 4 bases and the V segment lost 1 base, leaving 7 bases of the junction unmatched. CDR3 loop: CASSQVGQNPYNEQFF. CDR3 sequence (DNA): TGCGCCAGCAGCCAAGTGGGACAGAACCCTTACAATGAGCAGTTCTTC.

The rearrangement joins TRBV18 to TRBJ1-4; no firm D call. CDR3 length: 15 residues. Per the germline V gene, CDR1 is KGHSH and CDR2 is LQKENI. The ends were cut back, 3 bases at V and 3 bases at J, with 11 bases in the middle. In DNA, the CDR3 is TGTGCCAGCTCACCCTTGACAAGGCCTAATGAAAAACTGTTTTTT. Amino acid sequence: CASSPLTRPNEKLFF.

This clone was observed a handful of times. The V call is TRBV11-2, the J call TRBJ1-2; D is possibly TRBD1 (5 bases). V was cut by 1 base and J by 6 bases, with 12 bases left in between. This CDR3 is 14 amino acids long. Germline assignment: CDR1 SGHAT and CDR2 FQNNGV. For the CDR3, the DNA is TGTGCCAGCAGCTTAGCTTCAGGGTTCGATGGCTACACCTTC. This gives the protein CASSLASGFDGYTF.

The gene calls are TRBV20-1 and TRBJ2-1; 8 positions agree with TRBD2. The trim removed 5 bases at V and 13 bases at J, leaving 4 bases unmatched. In germline, CDR1 is DFQATT, CDR2 SNEGSKA (reference sequence). The CDR3 is 10 residues long. The CDR3 nucleotides are TGCAGTGCTTCCGGACTAGCCCAGTTCTTC. Translating it yields CSASGLAQFF.

The chain couples TRBV6-5 to TRBJ2-7; D is ambiguous. The CDR3 spans 14 residues. V lost 5 bases to trimming and J lost 2 bases, with 13 bases between them. In germline, CDR1 is MNHEY, CDR2 SVGAGI. The chain's CDR3 is CASSLYGSTYEQYF. Written as DNA, the CDR3 is TGTGCCAGCAGTCTATACGGGTCTACCTACGAGCAGTACTTC.

The chain joins TRBV7-8 to TRBJ2-1; the match to TRBD2 covers 10 bases. V shed 2 bases, J shed 6 bases, and the junction held 4 bases outside the gene matches. This CDR3 is 15 amino acids long. Germline assignment: CDR1 SGHVS and CDR2 FQNEAQ. The CDR3 region has the DNA TGTGCCAGCAGCTTAAGCGGGAGGGTCTCCAATGAGCAGTTCTTC. Translation: CASSLSGRVSNEQFF. Full variable domain (outside the CDR3, taken from reference TRBV7-8 and TRBJ2-1): GAGVSQSPRYKVAKRGQDVALRCDPISGHVSLFWYQQALGQGPEFLTYFQNEAQLDKSGLPSDRFFAERPEGSVSTLKIQRTQQEDSAVYLCASSLSGRVSNEQFFGPGTRLTVL.

The table lists this clone with a few counts. V usage is TRBV10-3 and J usage is TRBJ2-7; TRBD2 matches 7 bases. Germline CDR1 ENHRY, CDR2 SYGVKD. Trimming took 7 bases from V and 2 from J; bases not matched to a gene: 5. The CDR3 contains 13 residues. CDR3 region: CAINSGPTYEQYF. In DNA, the CDR3 is TGTGCCATCAATAGCGGGCCTACCTACGAGCAGTACTTC.

J is TRBJ1-4 and V is TRBV11-2; 8 nucleotides agree with TRBD1. The J segment lost 7 bases and the V segment lost 3 bases, leaving 4 bases of the junction unmatched. This CDR3 has 14 residues. The germline CDR1 and CDR2 sequences are SGHAT and FQNNGV. CDR3 loop: CASSLRTGREKLFF. The CDR3, as DNA: TGTGCCAGCAGCTTGAGGACAGGGCGTGAAAAACTGTTTTTT. The full variable domain, rest sourced from reference TRBV11-2 and TRBJ1-4, is EAGVAQSPRYKIIEKRQSVAFWCNPISGHATLYWYQQILGQGPKLLIQFQNNGVVDDSQLPKDRFSAERLKGVDSTLKIQPAKLEDSAVYLCASSLRTGREKLFFGSGTQLSVL.

This clone was seen only a few times. This chain links TRBV7-9 with TRBJ1-2; TRBD1 aligns across 10 bases. This CDR3 comprises 14 residues. Germline CDR1 is SEHNR and CDR2 is FQNEAQ (reference sequence). Trimming cost V 3 bases and J 6 bases; bases outside gene matches: 4. The DNA for the CDR3 is TGTGCCAGCAGCTTGGACAGGGGGAAGGATGGCTACACCTTC. It encodes CASSLDRGKDGYTF.

The gene calls are TRBV28 and TRBJ2-7; D might be TRBD1 (7 bases). Trimming took off 3 bases at V and 3 bases at J, with 24 bases between the two ends. The CDR3 consists of 18 residues. Germline V gives CDR1 MDHEN, CDR2 SYDVKM. This chain's CDR3 is CASSFSYWEQGGYYEQYF. CDR3 nucleotides: TGTGCCAGCAGTTTTTCTTATTGGGAGCAGGGGGGTTACTACGAGCAGTACTTC.

This clone is deemed medium-sized. The rearrangement joins TRBV5-6 to TRBJ2-2; a possible D gene is TRBD2 (5 bases). This CDR3 is 14 amino acids long. Per the germline V gene, CDR1 is SGHDT and CDR2 is YYEEEE. V lost 4 bases and J 3 bases, leaving 10 bases between the germline ends. CDR3 sequence: CASSAGLHTGELFF. DNA of the CDR3: TGTGCCAGCAGCGCCGGACTTCACACCGGGGAGCTGTTTTTT. The full variable domain, with the rest looked up from reference TRBV5-6 and TRBJ2-2, is DAGVTQSPTHLIKTRGQQVTLRCSPKSGHDTVSWYQQALGQGPQFIFQYYEEEERQRGNFPDRFSGHQFPNYSSELNVNALLLGDSALYLCASSAGLHTGELFFGEGSRLTVL.

This sequence joins TRBV7-6 and TRBJ2-3; TRBD2 aligns across 9 bases. This CDR3 comprises 18 residues. CDR1 and CDR2 from the germline V gene are SGHVS and FNYEAQ. The V segment lost 2 bases and the J segment 4 bases; nucleotides outside the gene matches: 13. CDR3 sequence (DNA): TGTGCCAGCAGCTTACCGCTCGGGAGGCGGGAGGGGCCAGATACGCAGTATTTT. This codes for CASSLPLGRREGPDTQYF.

CDR3 in DNA: TGTGCCAGCAGTTTGTTAGGGGCAGATACGCAGTATTTT. Translation gives CASSLLGADTQYF. The chain uses TRBV28 and TRBJ2-3; tentative D call: TRBD1 (5 bases). The CDR3 spans 13 residues. V was cut by 3 bases and J by 4 bases, with 8 bases left in between. From germline, CDR1 is MDHEN and CDR2 SYDVKM. Full variable domain (missing parts from reference TRBV28 and TRBJ2-3): DVKVTQSSRYLVKRTGEKVFLECVQDMDHENMFWYRQDPGLGLRLIYFSYDVKMKEKGDIPEGYSVSREKKERFSLILESASTNQTSMYLCASSLLGADTQYFGPGTRLTVL.

This chain joins TRBV5-1 and TRBJ1-1; D is possibly TRBD1 (6 bases). V lost 0 bases to trimming and J lost 1 base, with 10 bases between them. Germline CDR1 reads SGHRS; CDR2 reads YFSETQ. The CDR3 has 15 residues. CDR3 protein: CASSLVPGENTEAFF. CDR3 DNA: TGCGCCAGCAGCTTGGTACCAGGGGAGAACACTGAAGCTTTCTTT.

In regard to this clone: Its ends do not fully match the called genes, so a read error is possible. This chain joins TRBV5-5 and TRBJ2-7; 7 bases map to TRBD1. The V gene's germline CDR1 is SGHKS and CDR2 YYEKEE (reference sequence). This CDR3 region has 12 residues. CDR3 protein: CASSLAGTAWMF. Written as DNA, the CDR3 is TGTGCCAGCAGCTTGGCCGGGACAGCCTGGATGTTC.

The chain is built from TRBV19 and TRBJ2-3; 8 bases map to TRBD2. Per the germline V gene, CDR1 is LNHDA and CDR2 is SQIVND (reference sequence). V dropped 6 bases and J dropped 7; count of bases not matched to a gene: 3. This CDR3 is 12 amino acids long. CDR3: CASSGRAYTQYF. The CDR3 DNA is TGTGCCAGTAGCGGGAGGGCCTATACGCAGTATTTT. Supplemented by reference TRBV19 and TRBJ2-3, the full variable domain reads DGGITQSPKYLFRKEGQNVTLSCEQNLNHDAMYWYRQDPGQGLRLIYYSQIVNDFQKGDIAEGYSVSREKKESFPLTVTSAQKNPTAFYLCASSGRAYTQYFGPGTRLTVL.

In nucleotides, the CDR3 is TGTGCCAGCAGCCTGACAGGGGGCGCCCCGGGGAATACGCAGTATTTT. Encoded protein: CASSLTGGAPGNTQYF. This chain joins TRBV5-6 and TRBJ2-3; 10 bases agree with TRBD1. CDR3 length: 16 residues. V was clipped by 4 bases and J by 7 bases; unmatched bases: 12. Germline-derived CDR1 and CDR2 are SGHDT and YYEEEE.

A few counts support this clone. The J gene is TRBJ2-2, the V gene TRBV28, with D maybe TRBD2 (6 bases). Germline-derived CDR1 and CDR2 are MDHEN and SYDVKM. CDR3 length: 16 residues. Trimming took 4 bases from V and 3 from J, leaving 15 bases between them. The CDR3: CASSSSSRGYTGELFF. The CDR3 nucleotides are TGTGCCAGCAGTTCCTCCTCGCGGGGCTACACCGGGGAGCTGTTTTTT.

The J gene is TRBJ1-6, the V gene TRBV6-6, with 7 bases that match TRBD1. Germline CDR1 reads MNHNY; CDR2 reads SVGAGI (reference sequence). The J segment lost 7 bases and the V segment lost 2 bases, leaving 2 bases of the junction unmatched. The CDR3 spans 14 residues. The CDR3 DNA reads TGTGCCAGCAGTTACCAGGACAGGAATTCACCCCTCCACTTT. Translating gives CASSYQDRNSPLHF.

V usage is TRBV7-9 and J usage is TRBJ2-7, with a weak D call TRBD1 (6 bases). V lost 4 bases and J 5 bases, leaving 15 bases between the germline ends. Germline V CDR1 and CDR2: SEHNR, FQNEAQ (reference sequence). The CDR3 covers 14 residues. CDR3: CASSSTQGIDEQYF. The DNA for the CDR3 is TGTGCCAGCAGCTCAACGCAGGGGATCGACGAGCAGTACTTC. Combining the CDR3 with reference TRBV7-9 and TRBJ2-7 gives the whole variable domain DTGVSQNPRHKITKRGQNVTFRCDPISEHNRLYWYRQTLGQGPEFLTYFQNEAQLEKSRLLSDRFSAERPKGSFSTLEIQRTEQGDSAMYLCASSSTQGIDEQYFGPGTRLTVT.

The V call is TRBV30, the J call TRBJ2-7, with TRBD2 matching 8 bases. The CDR3 has 14 amino acids. Germline CDR1 reads GTSNPN; CDR2 reads SVGIG (reference sequence). After removal of 0 bases from V and 4 bases from J, the junction contained 5 bases not matched to a gene. The CDR3 loop is CAWSVPGGGYEQYF. In DNA form, the CDR3 reads TGTGCCTGGAGTGTACCCGGGGGGGGATACGAGCAGTACTTC.

CDR3 sequence reads: CASSGAGGSSYEQYF. The DNA for the CDR3 is TGTGCCAGCAGCGGAGCGGGGGGGAGCTCCTACGAGCAGTACTTC. The chain links TRBV9 to TRBJ2-7; 10 bases fit TRBD2. Germline CDR1 is SGDLS and CDR2 is YYNGEE. The CDR3 runs to 15 residues. The V segment lost 3 bases and the J segment 0 bases; nucleotides outside the gene matches: 3.

CDR3 nucleotide sequence: TGCGCCAGCAGCTTGGGGGACAGGGCTGACGAGCAGTACTTC. Amino acids: CASSLGDRADEQYF. This sequence joins TRBV5-1 and TRBJ2-7, with 9 nucleotides matching TRBD1. The germline CDR1 and CDR2 sequences are SGHRS and YFSETQ. The CDR3 is 14 residues long. V lost 0 bases, J lost 5 bases, and 3 bases stayed unmatched.